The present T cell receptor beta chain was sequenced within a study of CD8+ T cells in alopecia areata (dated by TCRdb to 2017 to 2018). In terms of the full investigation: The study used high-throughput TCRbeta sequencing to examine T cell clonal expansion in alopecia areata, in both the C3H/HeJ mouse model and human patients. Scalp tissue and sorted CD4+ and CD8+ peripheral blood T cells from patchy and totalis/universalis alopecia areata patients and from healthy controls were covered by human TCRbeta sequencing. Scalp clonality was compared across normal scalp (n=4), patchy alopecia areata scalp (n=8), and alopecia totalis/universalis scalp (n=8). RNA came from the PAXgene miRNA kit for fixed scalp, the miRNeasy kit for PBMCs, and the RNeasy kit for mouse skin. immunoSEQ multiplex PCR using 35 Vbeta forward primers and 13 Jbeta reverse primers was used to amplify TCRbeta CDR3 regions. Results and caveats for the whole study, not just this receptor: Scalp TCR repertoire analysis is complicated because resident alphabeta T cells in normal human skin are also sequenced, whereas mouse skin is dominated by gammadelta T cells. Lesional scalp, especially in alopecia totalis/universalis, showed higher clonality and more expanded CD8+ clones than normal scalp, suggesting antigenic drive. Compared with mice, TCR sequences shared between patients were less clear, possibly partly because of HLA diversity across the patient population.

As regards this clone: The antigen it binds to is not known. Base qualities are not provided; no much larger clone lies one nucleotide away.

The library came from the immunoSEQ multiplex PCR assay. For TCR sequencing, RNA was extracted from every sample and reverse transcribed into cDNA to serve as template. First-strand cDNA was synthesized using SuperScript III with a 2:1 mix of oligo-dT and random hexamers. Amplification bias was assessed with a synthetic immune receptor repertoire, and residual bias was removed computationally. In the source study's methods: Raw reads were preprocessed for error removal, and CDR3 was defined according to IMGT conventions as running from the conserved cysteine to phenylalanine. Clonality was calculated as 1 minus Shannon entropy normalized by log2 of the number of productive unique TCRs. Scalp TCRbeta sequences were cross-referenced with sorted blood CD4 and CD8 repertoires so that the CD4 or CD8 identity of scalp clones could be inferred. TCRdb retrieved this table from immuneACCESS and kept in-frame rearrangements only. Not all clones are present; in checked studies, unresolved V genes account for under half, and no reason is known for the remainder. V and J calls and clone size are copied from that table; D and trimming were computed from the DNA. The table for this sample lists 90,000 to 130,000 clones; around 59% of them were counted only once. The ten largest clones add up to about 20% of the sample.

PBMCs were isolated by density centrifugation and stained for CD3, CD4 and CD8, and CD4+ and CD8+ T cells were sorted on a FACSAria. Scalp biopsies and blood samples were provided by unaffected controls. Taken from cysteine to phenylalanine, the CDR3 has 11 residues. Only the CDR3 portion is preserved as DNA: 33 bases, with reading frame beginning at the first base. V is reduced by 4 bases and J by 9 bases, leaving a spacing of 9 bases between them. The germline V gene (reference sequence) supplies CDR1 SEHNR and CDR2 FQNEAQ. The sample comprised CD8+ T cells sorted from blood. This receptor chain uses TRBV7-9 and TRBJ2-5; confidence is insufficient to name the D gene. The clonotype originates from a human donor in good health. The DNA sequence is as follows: TGTGCCAGCAGCTCTTCGATGGCCCAGTACTTC. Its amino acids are CASSSSMAQYF.